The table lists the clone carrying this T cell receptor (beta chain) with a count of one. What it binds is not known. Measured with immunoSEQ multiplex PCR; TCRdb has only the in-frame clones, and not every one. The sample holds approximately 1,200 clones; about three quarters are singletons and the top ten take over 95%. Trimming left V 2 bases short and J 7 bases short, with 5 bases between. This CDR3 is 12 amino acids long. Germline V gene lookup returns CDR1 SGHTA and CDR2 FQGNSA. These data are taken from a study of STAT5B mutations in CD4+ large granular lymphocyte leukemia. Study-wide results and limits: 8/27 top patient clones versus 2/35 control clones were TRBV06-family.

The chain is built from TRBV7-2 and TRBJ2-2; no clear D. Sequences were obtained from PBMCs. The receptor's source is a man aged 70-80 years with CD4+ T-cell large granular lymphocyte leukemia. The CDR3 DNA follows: TGTGCCAGCAGCTTATTCAGCGGGGAGCTGTTTTTT. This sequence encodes CASSLFSGELFF.